This T cell receptor beta chain was sequenced in a study of neurological immune-mediated disorders (dated by TCRdb to between 2017 and 2020). Concerning the study at large: Peripheral blood TCR-beta repertoires from patients with HTLV-I-associated myelopathy (HAM/TSP), patients with multiple sclerosis, and healthy controls were compared in the study using UMI-based sequencing. The 85 to 110 TCR-beta libraries included longitudinal samples, technical triplicates and paired sorted CD4+ and CD8+ T-cell subsets alongside PBMC samples. The cohort comprised 68 subjects: roughly 14 HAM/TSP patients, 35 or so multiple sclerosis patients and 20 or so healthy controls.

Points the paper makes about the study in general: Expanded clones from different subjects shared no identical CDR3 amino acid sequences, which suggests that TCR-beta repertoires were private in all groups. TCR clonal expansion was highest in HAM/TSP patients and lowest in MS patients, with MS patients falling below even healthy controls.

Libraries from unsorted PBMCs were made from 2 million PBMCs kept in RNAlater at -80 degrees C until RNA extraction. Peripheral blood was subjected to Ficoll-Hypaque density gradient centrifugation to isolate PBMCs, which were then cryopreserved in liquid nitrogen. Taken from the germline V gene, the CDR1 and CDR2 loops are SGDLS and YYNGEE. V gives up 0 bases and J gives up 3 bases, and the segment between their germline ends measures 12 bases. The CDR3 contains 16 residues, cysteine and phenylalanine counted. Solely the CDR3 DNA is kept, with 48 bases framed from the first base. To synthesize cDNA, template-switch 5'RACE was performed with a primer carrying a 10-nucleotide random unique molecular identifier so that each TCR transcript was tagged. Every sequencing run yielded over 160 million TCR-beta sequences covering 15-18 subjects. The RNeasy kit was used to extract total RNA. The KAPA Real-time Library Amplification kit was used to amplify TCR-beta VDJ regions with primers targeting the TCR constant region and the 5'RACE anchor. A first PCR added sample indexes and Illumina adaptors, after which a second PCR increased the library yield. After Ampure bead purification, the TCR product of roughly 650 bp was size-selected on a 2% E-gel SizeSelection system. Before pooling, libraries had their quality checked on a Bioanalyzer, their concentration measured with Qubit, and their quantity determined with the Kapa Library Quantification kit. An Illumina HiSeq 2500 was used to sequence the libraries paired-end at 2 x 150 bp. To increase sequence diversity, roughly 24-31% phiX was spiked into each library pool. The paper's processing steps were these. Quality-filtered reads were processed with the UMI-based MiGEC pipeline, and over 75% of raw TCR sequences were removed by the MiGEC pipeline during error correction. IMGT germline references were used for alignment of VDJ genes, and clonotypes were defined by a unique CDR3 amino acid sequence together with V-J genes. Clonal expansion, Shannon diversity, and CDR3 relatedness (CalcPairwiseDistances, ClusterSamples) were evaluated with VDJtools, and phylogenetic trees were built with CLCbio workbench. Clones with at least 8 unique UMIs were defined as expanded, with this threshold being based on coefficient-of-variation modelling across technical triplicates. TCRdb cleaned the public reads at Q25 with fastp, built clones with MiXCR and kept in-frame beta chains. Here each entry gathers all rows of one CDR3 protein and keeps the most common genes and DNA. For this entry, the V and J calls and clone size follow TCRdb and not the study's own pipeline. This sample has about 48,000 distinct CDR3 sequences in its table, and around a tenth of those were observed once. The ten largest account for 21% of the sample.

As regards this clonotype: This clone's antigen is unknown. It has no much larger one-base neighbor in the sample; base qualities were not kept.

Material: PBMCs. The sequence was collected from a woman aged 40 to 49 with HTLV-1-associated myelopathy (HAM/TSP). The chain is assembled from TRBV9 and TRBJ2-2; no D gene is confidently identified. The nucleotide sequence reads TGTGCCAGCAGCGTAGATGCGGTTCTGGACACCGGGGAGCTGTTTTTT. This encodes CASSVDAVLDTGELFF. Reference TRBV9 and TRBJ2-2 proteins supply the regions before and after the CDR3; the full variable domain is: DSGVTQTPKHLITATGQRVTLRCSPRSGDLSVYWYQQSLDQGLQFLIQYYNGEERAKGNILERFSAQQFPDLHSELNLSSLELGDSALYFCASSVDAVLDTGELFFGEGSRLTVL.